This TCR beta chain comes out of a study of T cell repertoires in cytomegalovirus infection. Turning to the study itself: Recently described HLA-C-restricted plus well-studied HLA-B-restricted CMV epitopes were used. CMV infection and matching HLA type were both indicated by public TCR beta signatures. Findings of the study overall: There were HLA-C-restricted CMV-specific TCR beta clonotypes dominating the ex vivo response. Pooled public TCR beta family frequency picked out CMV carriers with the relevant HLA.

Germline V gene lookup returns CDR1 SNHLY and CDR2 FYNNEI. The CDR3 consists of 17 residues. The V and J ends lost 6 bases and 2 bases respectively, with 21 bases between them. Concerning this clonotype: What it binds is unknown.

TCRdb processed the reads anew with MiXCR; each CDR3 protein has one entry. The sample lists approximately 120,000 distinct CDR3 sequences, about 30% occurring once. The sequence was collected from a human donor in good health (CMV status not recorded). Some clones in this sample may be carry-over from other donors' samples. The sample in question was CD8+ T cells from cultured PBMCs, obtained from culture after CMV antigen stimulation. This sequence joins TRBV2 and TRBJ2-3; D is perhaps TRBD1 or TRBD2 (6 bases each). CDR3 residues: CASSAPGASGNTDTQYF. The DNA of the CDR3 is TGTGCCAGCAGCGCTCCGGGGGCATCGGGAAACACAGATACGCAGTATTTT.